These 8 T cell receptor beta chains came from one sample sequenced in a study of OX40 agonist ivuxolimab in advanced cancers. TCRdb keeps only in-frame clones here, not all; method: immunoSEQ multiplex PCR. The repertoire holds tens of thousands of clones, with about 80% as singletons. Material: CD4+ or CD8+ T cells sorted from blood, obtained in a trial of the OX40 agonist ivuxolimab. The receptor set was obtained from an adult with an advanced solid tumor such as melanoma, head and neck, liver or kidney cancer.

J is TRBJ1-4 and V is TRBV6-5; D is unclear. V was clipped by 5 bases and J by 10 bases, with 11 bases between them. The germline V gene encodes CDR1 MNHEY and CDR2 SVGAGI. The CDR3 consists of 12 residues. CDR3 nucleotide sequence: TGTGCCAGCAGTCAGGACGGGAGAAAACTGTTTTTT. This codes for CASSQDGRKLFF.

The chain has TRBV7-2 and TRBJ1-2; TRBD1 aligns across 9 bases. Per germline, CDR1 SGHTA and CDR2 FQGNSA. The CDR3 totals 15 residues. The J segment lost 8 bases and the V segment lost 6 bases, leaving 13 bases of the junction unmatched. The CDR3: CASSESPGTGLGYTF. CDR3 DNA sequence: TGTGCCAGCAGTGAAAGTCCCGGGACAGGGCTCGGCTACACCTTC.

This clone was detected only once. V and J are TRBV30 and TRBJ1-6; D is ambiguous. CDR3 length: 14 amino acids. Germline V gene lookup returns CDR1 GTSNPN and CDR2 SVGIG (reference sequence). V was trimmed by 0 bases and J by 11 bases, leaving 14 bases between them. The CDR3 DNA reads TGTGCCTGGAGTGTTTGGGGAGTTGGGCCACCCCTCCACTTT. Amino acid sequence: CAWSVWGVGPPLHF.

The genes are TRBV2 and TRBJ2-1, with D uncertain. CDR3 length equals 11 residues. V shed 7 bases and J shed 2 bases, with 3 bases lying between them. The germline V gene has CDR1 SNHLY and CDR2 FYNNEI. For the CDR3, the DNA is TGTGCCAGCACCGCCTACAATGAGCAGTTCTTC. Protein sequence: CASTAYNEQFF. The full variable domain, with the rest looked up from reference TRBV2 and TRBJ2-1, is EPEVTQTPSHQVTQMGQEVILRCVPISNHLYFYWYRQILGQKVEFLVSFYNNEISEKSEIFDDQFSVERPDGSNFTLKIRSTKLEDSAMYFCASTAYNEQFFGPGTRLTVL.

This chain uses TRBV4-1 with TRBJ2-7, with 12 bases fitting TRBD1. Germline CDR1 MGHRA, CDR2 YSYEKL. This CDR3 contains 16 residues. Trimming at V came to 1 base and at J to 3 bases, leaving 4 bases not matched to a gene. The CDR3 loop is CASSQGDRGPYYEQYF. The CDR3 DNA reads TGCGCCAGCAGCCAAGGGGACAGGGGGCCCTACTACGAGCAGTACTTC.

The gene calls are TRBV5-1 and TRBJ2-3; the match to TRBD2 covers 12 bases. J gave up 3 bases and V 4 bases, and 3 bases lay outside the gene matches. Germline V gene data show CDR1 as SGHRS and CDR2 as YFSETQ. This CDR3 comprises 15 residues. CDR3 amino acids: CASSPGLAGTDTQYF. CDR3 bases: TGCGCCAGCAGCCCAGGACTAGCGGGGACAGATACGCAGTATTTT.

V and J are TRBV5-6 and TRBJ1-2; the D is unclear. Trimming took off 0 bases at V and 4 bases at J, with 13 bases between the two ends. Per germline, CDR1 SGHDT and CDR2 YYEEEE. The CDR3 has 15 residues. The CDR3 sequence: CASSLVETRAYGYTF. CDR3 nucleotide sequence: TGTGCCAGCAGCTTGGTAGAGACACGGGCCTATGGCTACACCTTC.

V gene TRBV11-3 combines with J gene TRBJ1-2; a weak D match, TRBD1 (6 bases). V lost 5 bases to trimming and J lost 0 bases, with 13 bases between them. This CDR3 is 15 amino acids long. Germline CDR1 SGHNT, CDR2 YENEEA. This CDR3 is CASSGLRTANYGYTF. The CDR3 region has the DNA TGTGCCAGCAGCGGACTTAGGACAGCTAACTATGGCTACACCTTC.